This T cell receptor (beta chain) was identified in a study of blood T cell repertoires in COVID-19. Germline CDR1 SGDLS, CDR2 YYNGEE. Trimming removed 0 bases from V and 12 bases from J, with 12 bases in between. This CDR3 is built from 13 residues. This clone has only one observation. Clones were read by immunoSEQ multiplex PCR, and TCRdb kept only the in-frame ones, dropping some. The sample consists of some 250,000 clones, approximately 86% of them appearing once. V gene TRBV9 combines with J gene TRBJ1-4; D call uncertain. Sequenced sample: peripheral blood. This TCR came from a woman aged 25 to 39 who had recovered from COVID-19. The DNA for the CDR3 is TGTGCCAGCAGCGTAGCTGGCGGGCGCCAACTGTTTTTT. It encodes CASSVAGGRQLFF.